The 14 T cell receptor beta chains below come from one sample, sequenced in a study of T cells in Graves' hyperthyroidism and ophthalmopathy. Amplified TCR beta CDR3 regions derived from RNA transcripts. TCR CDR3 regions were first amplified by RT-PCR with HTBI primers. MiXCR, run by TCRdb on the multiplex PCR reads, gives a single entry per CDR3 protein. This table has about 250,000 distinct CDR3 sequences, roughly a quarter appearing once. Source material: blood. The receptors shown here come from a middle-aged woman with Graves' ophthalmopathy.

This sequence joins TRBV6-5 and TRBJ2-7; D is perhaps TRBD2 (5 bases). This CDR3 is built from 15 residues. V gave up 2 bases and J gave up 5 bases, with 16 bases separating them. The V gene's germline CDR1 is MNHEY and CDR2 SVGAGI. The CDR3 here is CASSYGEWPSDEQYF. The CDR3 region has the DNA TGTGCCAGCAGTTACGGGGAGTGGCCTTCGGACGAGCAGTACTTC.

The table lists this clonotype with many counts. The DNA of the CDR3 is TGTGCCAGCAGTGAACTAATGGGAACCAAAAACATTCAGTACTTC. Translated: CASSELMGTKNIQYF. The J gene is TRBJ2-4, the V gene TRBV6-1, with D uncertain. Germline CDR1 MNHNS, CDR2 SASEGT. The length of the CDR3 is 15 residues. The ends were cut back, 2 bases at V and 2 bases at J, with 10 bases in the middle.

The rearrangement uses TRBV6-5 and TRBJ1-1; D unresolved. Germline CDR1 and CDR2: MNHEY and SVGAGI. CDR3 length: 14 amino acids. Trimming shortened V by 3 bases and J by 1 base, and 9 bases separated the two germline ends. The DNA of the CDR3 is TGTGCCAGCAGTTATGCGGAGACGAACACTGAAGCTTTCTTT. Translation: CASSYAETNTEAFF.

This clonotype was seen repeatedly, ten times or more. In DNA, the CDR3 is TGCGCCAGCAGCCCAACTGAAGCCTACGAGCAGTACTTC. Amino acids: CASSPTEAYEQYF. The chain has TRBV5-1 and TRBJ2-7; D call uncertain. Per germline, CDR1 SGHRS and CDR2 YFSETQ. The CDR3 extends over 13 amino acids. Trimming stripped 4 bases from V and 2 bases from J, with 10 bases between.

This clonotype was picked up many times. The V and J genes are TRBV12-3 or TRBV12-4 and TRBJ1-1; 9 nucleotides line up with TRBD1. The CDR3 sequence is 14 residues long. The junction had 5 bases not matched to a gene; V was cut back by 4 bases and J by 5 bases. The CDR3 loop reads CASSSGTGLTEAFF. The CDR3 nucleotides are TGTGCCAGCAGTTCCGGGACAGGGTTAACTGAAGCTTTCTTT.

As to this clonotype: A much more abundant neighbour one base away suggests this may be a read error. The conserved phenylalanine or tryptophan is not found at the CDR3 terminus, so this likely reflects a read error. The genes are TRBV6-5 and TRBJ1-1; TRBD1 matches 9 bases. Losses at the gene ends were 5 bases for V and 7 bases for J; bases not matched to a gene: 8. Germline CDR1 is MNHEY and CDR2 is SVGAGI. This CDR3 has 14 residues. The CDR3 DNA sequence: TGTGCCAGCAGTCACCGGGACAGGGTGAATGAAGCTTTCGTT. Translating gives CASSHRDRVNEAFV.

There are a few counts of this clonotype. Germline is not matched at one junction end, which may reflect a read error. V is TRBV10-3 and J is TRBJ1-3, with TRBD1 matching over 7 bases. The germline V gene has CDR1 ENHRY and CDR2 SYGVKD. CDR3 length equals 16 residues. The CDR3 nucleotides read TGTGCCATCAGTGATAAGAGGGGGACAGCTGGAAACACCTTATATTTT. The encoded protein is CAISDKRGTAGNTLYF.

At least ten counts were recorded for this clonotype. This chain connects TRBV20-1 to TRBJ2-7; 8 bases map to TRBD2. The length of the CDR3 is 13 residues. The V gene end was trimmed by 1 base and the J gene end by 6 bases; junction bases not matched to a gene: 5. CDR1 and CDR2 from the germline V gene are DFQATT and SNEGSKA (reference sequence). The CDR3 DNA reads as TGCAGTGCTAGAGGGCAGAGCGGGGGCGAGCAGTACTTC. Protein: CSARGQSGGEQYF.

This clonotype was seen at least ten times. This rearrangement joins TRBV6-5 to TRBJ1-5; TRBD1 matches 12 bases. CDR3 size: 15 residues. Germline values: CDR1 MNHEY, CDR2 SVGAGI. The J segment lost 5 bases and the V segment lost 2 bases, leaving 1 base of the junction unmatched. This CDR3 is CASSYGTGGDQPQHF. The CDR3 region has the DNA TGTGCCAGCAGTTACGGGACAGGGGGCGATCAGCCCCAGCATTTT.

This clonotype occurred many times. The V call is TRBV2, the J call TRBJ2-2; D unclear. CDR1 is SNHLY, CDR2 FYNNEI, per germline. The CDR3 extends over 15 amino acids. The V gene lost 6 bases and the J gene lost 4 bases, with 15 bases spanning the gap. CDR3 in amino acids: CASSPNVELTGELFF. DNA of the CDR3: TGTGCCAGCAGCCCTAATGTGGAGCTCACCGGGGAGCTGTTTTTT. Together with reference TRBV2 and TRBJ2-2, the CDR3 gives the full variable domain: EPEVTQTPSHQVTQMGQEVILRCVPISNHLYFYWYRQILGQKVEFLVSFYNNEISEKSEIFDDQFSVERPDGSNFTLKIRSTKLEDSAMYFCASSPNVELTGELFFGEGSRLTVL.

The chain employs TRBV19 and TRBJ1-5; TRBD1 aligns across 7 bases. The J segment lost 5 bases and the V segment lost 3 bases, leaving 4 bases of the junction unmatched. Germline V gives CDR1 LNHDA, CDR2 SQIVND (reference sequence). The CDR3 runs to 14 residues. This CDR3 reads CASSIWQGDQPQHF. DNA for the CDR3: TGTGCCAGTAGTATTTGGCAGGGGGATCAGCCCCAGCATTTT.

CDR3 DNA sequence: TGCAGTGCTAGAGATCTACTAGCGAGAATTCAAGAGACCCAGTACTTC. Translation gives CSARDLLARIQETQYF. This chain connects TRBV20-1 to TRBJ2-5; 7 bases map to TRBD2. The J segment lost 2 bases and the V segment lost 0 bases, leaving 9 bases of the junction unmatched. Per germline, CDR1 DFQATT and CDR2 SNEGSKA (reference sequence). The CDR3 is made up of 16 amino acids.

This clonotype was seen repeatedly, ten times or more. The CDR3 loop is CASSVYYSGGVSYEQYF. The CDR3, as DNA: TGTGCCAGCAGTGTTTACTACAGTGGGGGAGTCTCATACGAGCAGTACTTC. The J gene is TRBJ2-7, the V gene TRBV6-1, with D perhaps assigned TRBD1 or TRBD2 (5 bases each). CDR1 and CDR2 from the germline V gene are MNHNS and SASEGT. This CDR3 comprises 17 residues. The germline V and J ends were trimmed by 4 bases and 4 bases, with 23 bases remaining between them.

The chain has TRBV5-1 and TRBJ1-2; D remains unclear. The germline CDR1 and CDR2 sequences are SGHRS and YFSETQ. The CDR3 loop spans 13 amino acids. Trimming left V 4 bases short and J 4 bases short, with 11 bases between. The CDR3 here is CASSPGSGYGYTF. In DNA form, the CDR3 reads TGCGCCAGCAGCCCCGGATCGGGCTATGGCTACACCTTC.